This TCR beta chain is from a study of cytomegalovirus exposure and HLA in healthy donors. Study-wide findings and caveats: Later analysis placed DRB1 highest and HLA-C lowest in TCR association rates, which differed by HLA locus.

As concerns this clone: Its antigen is not identified.

The germline CDR1 and CDR2 sequences are MGHDK and SYGVNS. This CDR3 region has 15 residues. V gave up 4 bases and J gave up 4 bases, with 14 bases separating them. Vbeta (60) and Jbeta (13) primers were used in the PCR. The data were produced by immunoSEQ multiplex PCR, yet TCRdb's version contains in-frame clones alone and is incomplete. The sample lists approximately 220,000 clones, about 80% occurring once. Material for sequencing was PBMCs. This TCR was recovered from a man aged 35-49 years in good health and CMV-seropositive. The V call is TRBV25-1, the J call TRBJ2-1; D not resolved. As DNA, the CDR3 is TGTGCCAGCAGTGGACCCCTAGGATCTTACAATGAGCAGTTCTTC. It yields the protein CASSGPLGSYNEQFF.